This TCR beta chain is drawn from a study of T-cell reconstitution after alpha-beta-depleted transplantation in children. The germline V gene has CDR1 ENHRY and CDR2 SYGVKD. The CDR3 runs to 14 residues. The trim removed 6 bases at V and 6 bases at J, leaving 5 bases unmatched. Using unique molecular identifiers, the investigators prepared the TCRbeta library. Each CDR3 protein gets one entry after TCRdb re-called the PCR reads with MiXCR. Of about 980,000 distinct CDR3 sequences listed, about 29% were seen once; the top ten hold under 30%. The chain couples TRBV10-3 to TRBJ1-5, with TRBD1 identical over 10 bases. This material consisted of PBMCs, mostly from graft donor cells, taken 360 days after TCRalphabeta/CD19-depleted stem cell transplant. This receptor was identified in a boy under two years old who had a stem cell transplant for SCID, so the T cells may come from the graft donor. CDR3 sequence: CAIRAGDRGQPQHF. CDR3 DNA sequence: TGTGCCATCAGGGCCGGGGACAGGGGTCAGCCCCAGCATTTT.